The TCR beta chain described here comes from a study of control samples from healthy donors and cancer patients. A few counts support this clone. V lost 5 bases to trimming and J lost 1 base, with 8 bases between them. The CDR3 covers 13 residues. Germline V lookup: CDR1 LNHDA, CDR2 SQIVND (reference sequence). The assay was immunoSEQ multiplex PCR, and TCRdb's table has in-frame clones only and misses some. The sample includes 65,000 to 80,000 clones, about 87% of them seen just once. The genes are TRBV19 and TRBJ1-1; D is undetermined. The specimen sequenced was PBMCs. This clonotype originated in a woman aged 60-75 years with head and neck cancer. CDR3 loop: CASSYSRNTEAFF. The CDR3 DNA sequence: TGTGCCAGTAGTTATTCAAGGAACACTGAAGCTTTCTTT.